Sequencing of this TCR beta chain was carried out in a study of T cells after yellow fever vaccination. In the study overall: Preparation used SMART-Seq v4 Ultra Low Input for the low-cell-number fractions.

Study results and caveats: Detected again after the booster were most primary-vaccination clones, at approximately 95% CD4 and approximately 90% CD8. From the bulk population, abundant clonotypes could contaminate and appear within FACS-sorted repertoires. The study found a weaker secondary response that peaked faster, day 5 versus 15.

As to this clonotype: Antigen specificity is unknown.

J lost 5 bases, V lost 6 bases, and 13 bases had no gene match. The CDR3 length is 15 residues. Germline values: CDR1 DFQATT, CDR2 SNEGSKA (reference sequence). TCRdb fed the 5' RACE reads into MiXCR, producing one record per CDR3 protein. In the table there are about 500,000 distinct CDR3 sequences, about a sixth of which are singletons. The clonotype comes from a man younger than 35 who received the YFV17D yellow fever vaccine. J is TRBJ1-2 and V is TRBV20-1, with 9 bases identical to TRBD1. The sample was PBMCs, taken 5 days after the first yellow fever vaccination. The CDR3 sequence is CSALPGTGSWYGYTF. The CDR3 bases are TGCAGTGCCCTCCCAGGGACAGGGTCTTGGTATGGCTACACCTTC.